This T cell receptor beta chain is from a study of cytomegalovirus exposure and HLA in healthy donors. Study context: The 120 or so validation repertoires used a platform that matched the one used for the approximately 610 first-cohort repertoires, as a later analysis reported. General observations from the study: Most TCR sequences were uncommon, yet certain public TCRs appeared in many donors. One later analysis, an examination of the 120 validation repertoires, found that first-cohort TCR clusters tended to co-occur in them. It was approximately 150 TCR beta chains that were listed as cytomegalovirus-associated.

In the case of this clone: Its target is unknown.

J gave up 0 bases and V 4 bases, and 1 base lay outside the gene matches. Germline V gives CDR1 SGDLS, CDR2 YYNGEE. The CDR3 totals 14 residues. Profiled with immunoSEQ multiplex PCR; TCRdb holds only in-frame clones, not every one. The data hold about 74,000 clones, with 94% observed a single time. The material sequenced was PBMCs. This clonotype originated in a man between 18 and 29 years old in good health and CMV-seropositive. V gene TRBV9 combines with J gene TRBJ2-3; 8 bases align to TRBD2. The CDR3 sequence is CASSPSGSTDTQYF. The CDR3 nucleotides read TGTGCCAGCAGCCCTAGCGGGAGCACAGATACGCAGTATTTT.